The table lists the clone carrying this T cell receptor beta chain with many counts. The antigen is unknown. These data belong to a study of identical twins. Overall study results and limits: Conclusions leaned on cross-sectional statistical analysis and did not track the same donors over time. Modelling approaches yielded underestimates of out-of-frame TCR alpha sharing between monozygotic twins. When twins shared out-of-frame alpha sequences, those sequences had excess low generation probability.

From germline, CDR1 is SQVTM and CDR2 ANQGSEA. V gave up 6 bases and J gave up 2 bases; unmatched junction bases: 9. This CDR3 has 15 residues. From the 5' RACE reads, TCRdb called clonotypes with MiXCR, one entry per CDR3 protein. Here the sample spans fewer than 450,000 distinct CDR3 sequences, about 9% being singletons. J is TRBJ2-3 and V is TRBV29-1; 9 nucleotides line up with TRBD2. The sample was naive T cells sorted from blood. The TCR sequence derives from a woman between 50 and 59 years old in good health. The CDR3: CSVLASGVPTDTQYF. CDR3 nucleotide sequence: TGCAGCGTCCTCGCTAGCGGGGTCCCCACAGATACGCAGTATTTT.